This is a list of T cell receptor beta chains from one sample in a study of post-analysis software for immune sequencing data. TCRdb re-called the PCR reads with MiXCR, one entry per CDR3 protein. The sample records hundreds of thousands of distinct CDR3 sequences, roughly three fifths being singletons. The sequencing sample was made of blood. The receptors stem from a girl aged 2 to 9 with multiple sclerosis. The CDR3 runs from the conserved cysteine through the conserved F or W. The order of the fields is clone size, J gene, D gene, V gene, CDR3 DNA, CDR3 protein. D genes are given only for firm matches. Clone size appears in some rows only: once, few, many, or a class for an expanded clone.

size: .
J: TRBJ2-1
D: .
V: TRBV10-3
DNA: TGTGCCATCAGTTCGCGGGACTACAATGAGCAGTTCTTC
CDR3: CAISSRDYNEQFF

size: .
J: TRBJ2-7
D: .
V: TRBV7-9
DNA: TGTGCCAGCAGCGTCGAGTACGAGCAGTACTTC
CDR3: CASSVEYEQYF

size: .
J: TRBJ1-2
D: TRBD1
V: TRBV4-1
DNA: TGCGCCAGCAGCCAAATTCAGGGGGACTATGGCTACACCTTC
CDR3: CASSQIQGDYGYTF

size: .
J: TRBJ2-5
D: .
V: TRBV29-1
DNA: TGCAGCGTTGAGGGGCCGGGGGGCCACCAAGAGACCCAGTACTTC
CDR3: CSVEGPGGHQETQYF

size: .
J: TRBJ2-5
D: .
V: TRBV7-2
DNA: TGTGCCAGCAGCTTATCTAGAGGGTACAAAGAGACCCAGTACTTC
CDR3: CASSLSRGYKETQYF

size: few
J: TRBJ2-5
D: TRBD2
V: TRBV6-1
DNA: TGTGCCAGCAGTAGCGGGGTGATTCCAGAGACCCAGTACTTC
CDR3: CASSSGVIPETQYF

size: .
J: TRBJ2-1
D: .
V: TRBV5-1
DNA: TGCGCCAGCAGCTTCCCCGACACCAACAATGAGCAGTTCTTC
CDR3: CASSFPDTNNEQFF

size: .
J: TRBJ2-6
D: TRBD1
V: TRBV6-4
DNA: TGTGCCAGCACCATGACAGGGGCGAGCTCTGGAGCCAACGTCCTGACTTTC
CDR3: CASTMTGASSGANVLTF

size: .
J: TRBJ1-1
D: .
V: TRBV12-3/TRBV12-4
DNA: TGTGCCAGCAGACTGAGGACAGTCTTGAACACTGAAGCTTTCTTT
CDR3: CASRLRTVLNTEAFF

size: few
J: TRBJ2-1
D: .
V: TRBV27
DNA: TGTGCCAGCAGTTTATCAGTAGTCAATGAGCAGTTCTTC
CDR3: CASSLSVVNEQFF

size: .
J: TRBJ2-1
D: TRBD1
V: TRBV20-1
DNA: TGCAGTGCTAGCCACTCCGGGACAGGGGGCCCTACGAGGCAGTTCTTC
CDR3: CSASHSGTGGPTRQFF

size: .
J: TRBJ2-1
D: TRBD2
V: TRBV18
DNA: TGTGCCAGCTCCCCCAATAACCTAGCGGGAGTCGATGAGCAGTTCTTC
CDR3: CASSPNNLAGVDEQFF

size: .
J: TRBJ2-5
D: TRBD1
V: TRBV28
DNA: TGTGCCAGCAGCGGGACAGGGAAAAAAGAGACCCAGTACTTC
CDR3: CASSGTGKKETQYF

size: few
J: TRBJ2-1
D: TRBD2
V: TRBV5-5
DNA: TGTGCCAGCAGACTAGCGGGAGTGGACAATGAGCAGTTCTTC
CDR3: CASRLAGVDNEQFF

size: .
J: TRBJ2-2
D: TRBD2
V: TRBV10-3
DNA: TGTGCCATCAGTGAGTCCGCTAGCGGCACTAACACCGGGGAGCTGTTTTTT
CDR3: CAISESASGTNTGELFF

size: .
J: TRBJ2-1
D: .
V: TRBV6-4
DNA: TGTGCCAGCAGTGGGATGGACAAGCAGCAGTTCTTC
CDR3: CASSGMDKQQFF

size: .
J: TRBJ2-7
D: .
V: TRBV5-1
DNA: TGCGCCAGCAGCGTTCCGGGGGTCGCCTACGAGCAGTACTTC
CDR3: CASSVPGVAYEQYF

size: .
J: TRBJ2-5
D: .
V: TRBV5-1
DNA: TGCGCCAGCAGCTCCACGACGTCCGAGACCCAGTACTTC
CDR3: CASSSTTSETQYF

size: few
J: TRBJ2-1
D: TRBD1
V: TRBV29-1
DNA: TGCAGCGTGTGGACAGGGGCCGACAATGAGCAGTTCTTC
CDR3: CSVWTGADNEQFF

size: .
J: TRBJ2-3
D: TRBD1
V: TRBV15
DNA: TGTGCCACCAGCAGAGAGATGGGGACAGCAGATACGCAGTATTTT
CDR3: CATSREMGTADTQYF

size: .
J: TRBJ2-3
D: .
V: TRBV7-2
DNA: TGTGCCAGCAGCTTAGCGGGGGGTACCGCAGATACGCAGTATTTT
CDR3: CASSLAGGTADTQYF

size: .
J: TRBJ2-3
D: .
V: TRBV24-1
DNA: TGTGCCACCCAAGATAGTGGGGATACGCAGTATTTT
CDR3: CATQDSGDTQYF